This T cell receptor beta chain was documented in a study of cytomegalovirus exposure and HLA in healthy donors. Findings and limits, study-wide: For TCR beta chains, V- and J-gene trimming was later linked to a missense DCLRE1C variant. What TCR beta sequences reportedly achieved was accurate prediction of HLA-A and HLA-B alleles in most subjects. Some TCR beta chains (approximately 180 of them) were listed as cytomegalovirus-associated.

The PCR contained 60 Vbeta and 13 Jbeta primers. Assay used: immunoSEQ multiplex PCR; TCRdb lists only in-frame clones, some missing. The sample records about 110,000 clones, approximately 80% being singletons. CDR3 length: 13 residues. The germline V and J ends were trimmed by 5 bases and 4 bases, with 11 bases remaining between them. Germline CDR1 is SQVTM and CDR2 is ANQGSEA. On this clone itself: The antigen is not known.

The chain couples TRBV29-1 to TRBJ1-4; maybe TRBD1 (6 bases). This clonotype was obtained from a man between 45 and 60 years old in good health and CMV-seronegative. The specimen was PBMCs. CDR3 sequence reads: CSVYRAGNEKLFF. The CDR3 DNA sequence: TGCAGCGTTTACAGGGCCGGTAATGAAAAACTGTTTTTT.